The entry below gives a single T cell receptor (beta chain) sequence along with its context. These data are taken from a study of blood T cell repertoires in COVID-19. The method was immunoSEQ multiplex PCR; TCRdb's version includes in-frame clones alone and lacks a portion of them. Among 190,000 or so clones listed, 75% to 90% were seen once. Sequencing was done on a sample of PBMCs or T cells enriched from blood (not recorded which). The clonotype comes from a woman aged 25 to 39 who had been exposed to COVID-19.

CDR3 sequence (DNA): TGTGCCAGCAGCTTGTTTCAGCCTGGAGCTAACTATGGCTACACCTTC. It is translated as CASSLFQPGANYGYTF. V and J are TRBV5-6 and TRBJ1-2, with unresolved D. Germline CDR1 SGHDT, CDR2 YYEEEE. Between the trimmed V and J ends, which lost 1 base and 0 bases, there was a span of 13 bases. The CDR3 sequence is 16 residues long.